A single sample is the source of the 20 T cell receptor beta chains below, sequenced in a study of T cells in Graves' hyperthyroidism and ophthalmopathy. RNA transcripts provided the source from which TCR beta CDR3 regions were amplified. The HTBI primer set was used in a first-round RT-PCR of the TCR CDR3. TCRdb ran MiXCR on the multiplex PCR reads and lists one entry per CDR3 protein. The sample consists of a few hundred thousand distinct CDR3 sequences, just over 14% of them appearing once. The sample was blood. Receptor source: a woman aged 35 to 49 with Graves' hyperthyroidism that later progressed to Graves' ophthalmopathy.

This chain connects TRBV20-1 to TRBJ2-1; 8 nucleotides line up with TRBD2. The ends lost 0 bases at V and 1 base at J; junction bases unmatched: 8. The CDR3 is 17 amino acids. The germline V gene has CDR1 DFQATT and CDR2 SNEGSKA (reference sequence). CDR3 sequence: CSARDYSGTHSYNEQFF. The CDR3 DNA reads TGCAGTGCTAGAGACTATAGCGGGACCCATTCCTACAATGAGCAGTTCTTC.

This clonotype was recorded at least ten times. The chain uses TRBV11-2 and TRBJ2-2; D is possibly TRBD2 (7 bases). Germline CDR1 SGHAT, CDR2 FQNNGV. The CDR3 has 16 residues. V was clipped by 5 bases and J by 3 bases, with 16 bases between them. The CDR3 nucleotides read TGTGCCAGCAGCCCGGGGGTGGGGGGGCACACCGGGGAGCTGTTTTTT. Translation: CASSPGVGGHTGELFF.

This clonotype was counted at least ten times. This chain joins TRBV10-3 and TRBJ1-3; 9 nucleotides agree with TRBD1. The CDR3 is 14 residues long. Germline-derived CDR1 and CDR2 are ENHRY and SYGVKD. V gave up 10 bases and J gave up 8 bases; unmatched junction bases: 12. The CDR3 is CATTEDRGLYTIYF. The DNA of the CDR3 is TGTGCCACGACCGAGGACAGGGGCTTGTACACCATATATTTT.

This clonotype came up a few times. V gene TRBV15 combines with J gene TRBJ2-1; 10 nucleotides align to TRBD2. V dropped 1 base and J dropped 5; count of bases not matched to a gene: 2. Germline CDR1 and CDR2: LNHNV and YYDKDF (reference sequence). There are 15 residues in the CDR3. CDR3: CATSRASGGNNEQFF. DNA of the CDR3: TGTGCCACCAGCAGAGCTAGCGGGGGAAACAATGAGCAGTTCTTC.

The CDR3 is CASSPDYPNTGELFF. Here the CDR3 DNA reads TGTGCCAGCAGCCCGGACTACCCGAACACCGGGGAGCTGTTTTTT. The gene calls are TRBV9 and TRBJ2-2; a possible D gene is TRBD2 (6 bases). The CDR3 runs to 15 residues. Germline V gene lookup returns CDR1 SGDLS and CDR2 YYNGEE. The germline V and J ends were trimmed by 4 bases and 0 bases, with 10 bases remaining between them.

This clonotype was seen repeatedly, ten times or more. The chain has TRBV4-2 and TRBJ2-1; 8 bases fit TRBD2. The V and J ends lost 8 bases and 6 bases, in that order; junction bases with no gene match: 24. In germline, CDR1 is LGHNA, CDR2 YNFKEQ. CDR3 size: 19 residues. CDR3 nucleotide sequence: TGTGCCAGCTCCAAGGAAGGGACGGTAGCGGGACCGGGGGCCAATGAGCAGTTCTTC. Encoded protein: CASSKEGTVAGPGANEQFF.

This clonotype was counted at least ten times. V gene TRBV30 combines with J gene TRBJ1-6, with no clear D. Germline CDR1 is GTSNPN and CDR2 is SVGIG (reference sequence). CDR3 length: 14 amino acids. Trimming took off 2 bases at V and 7 bases at J, with 12 bases between the two ends. The DNA of the CDR3 is TGTGCCTGGAGTCGGAGGGCCAGAAATTCACCCCTCCACTTT. This gives the protein CAWSRRARNSPLHF.

This clonotype was found a few times. The chain carries TRBV12-3 or TRBV12-4 and TRBJ2-7; TRBD2 agrees at 14 bases. This CDR3 comprises 17 residues. V gave up 5 bases and J gave up 7 bases; unmatched junction bases: 13. The CDR3 DNA reads as TGTGCCAGCAGTACGACTAGCGGGAGGGCCCGAATGGGGGAGCAGTACTTC. As protein: CASSTTSGRARMGEQYF.

This clonotype came up many times. The chain has TRBV2 and TRBJ1-5; 8 bases line up with TRBD1. Germline V gene sequence: CDR1 SNHLY, CDR2 FYNNEI. The CDR3 totals 15 residues. Losses at the gene ends were 7 bases for V and 7 bases for J; bases not matched to a gene: 12. CDR3 coding DNA: TGTGCCAGCACCGGACAGGGCCTCCCGGGACAGCCCCAGCATTTT. It yields the protein CASTGQGLPGQPQHF.

This clonotype was counted only a few times. The chain employs TRBV7-8 and TRBJ2-7; D unclear. CDR3 length equals 13 residues. Germline-derived CDR1 and CDR2 are SGHVS and FQNEAQ. Trimming removed 5 bases from V and 2 bases from J, with 10 bases in between. CDR3 DNA sequence: TGTGCCAGCAGCAAAGACCCCGCCTACGAGCAGTACTTC. This translates into CASSKDPAYEQYF.

This clonotype was recorded many times. V gene TRBV27 combines with J gene TRBJ2-6, with no clear D. The length of the CDR3 is 15 residues. V was shortened by 3 bases and J by 4 bases, with 10 bases between the two germline ends. Looked up from germline, CDR1 is MNHEY and CDR2 is SMNVEV (reference sequence). CDR3 loop: CASSFLGAGANVLTF. The DNA for the CDR3 is TGTGCCAGCAGTTTCCTAGGTGCCGGGGCCAACGTCCTGACTTTC.

Only a few counts were recorded for this clonotype. The gene calls are TRBV4-1 and TRBJ2-5, with 11 nucleotides matching TRBD2. The CDR3 is 16 amino acids. The trim removed 3 bases at V and 7 bases at J, leaving 10 bases unmatched. Germline V gene lookup returns CDR1 MGHRA and CDR2 YSYEKL. CDR3 nucleotide sequence: TGCGCCAGCAGCCAGCCGGGGACTAGCGGACCCGGGACCCAGTACTTC. This codes for CASSQPGTSGPGTQYF.

Comment on this clonotype: It may be a read error: a sequence one base away is much more abundant. The chain couples TRBV5-6 to TRBJ2-3; TRBD2 is a possible D gene (6 bases). The CDR3 sequence is 15 residues long. CDR1 SGHDT and CDR2 YYEEEE come from the germline V gene. The CDR3 protein is CVSSLLGRKTDTQYF. In DNA, the CDR3 is TGTGTCAGCAGCTTGCTCGGGAGAAAGACAGATACGCAGTATTTT.

This clonotype was seen at least ten times. This chain joins TRBV28 and TRBJ1-2; weak D call: TRBD1 (6 bases). CDR3 size: 13 residues. CDR1 and CDR2 from the germline V gene are MDHEN and SYDVKM. Trimming pared 2 bases from V and 2 bases from J, leaving 6 bases between. As DNA, the CDR3 is TGTGCCAGCAGTTTAGACAGGAACTATGGCTACACCTTC. Translating gives CASSLDRNYGYTF.

A few counts support this clonotype. The chain couples TRBV4-1 to TRBJ1-1; maybe TRBD1 (5 bases). Germline lookup yields CDR1 MGHRA and CDR2 YSYEKL. V was cut by 4 bases and J by 8 bases, with 29 bases left in between. CDR3 length: 18 amino acids. CDR3 nucleotides: TGCGCCAGCAGCCCCGGCAGGTTGGGGTCGCCGCGGGGACCCGAAGCTTTCTTT. This translates into CASSPGRLGSPRGPEAFF.

This clonotype has at least ten counts. The J gene is TRBJ2-2, the V gene TRBV29-1; possibly TRBD1 for D (6 bases). Per germline, CDR1 SQVTM and CDR2 ANQGSEA. V dropped 0 bases and J dropped 6 bases, with 14 bases sitting between them. The CDR3 has 15 amino acids. The CDR3 coding sequence is TGCAGCGTTGAAGATTTGGACAGCGGATCCGGGGAGCTGTTTTTT. This translates into CSVEDLDSGSGELFF.

This clonotype appeared a few times. A read error may account for a junction end that differs from germline. This chain uses TRBV20-1 with TRBJ2-5, with a weak D call TRBD2 (6 bases). Germline V gene data show CDR1 as DFQATT and CDR2 as SNEGSKA (reference sequence). There are 16 residues in the CDR3. The CDR3, as DNA: TGCAGTGCTAGAGATGCCCTAACGGGAGAGCAAGAGACTCAGTACTTC. Translation gives CSARDALTGEQETQYF.

V gene TRBV9 combines with J gene TRBJ2-1, with D perhaps matching TRBD2 (5 bases). Trimming cost V 7 bases and J 1 base, with 12 bases left between them. The CDR3 is 14 residues long. Germline V gene lookup returns CDR1 SGDLS and CDR2 YYNGEE. CDR3 in DNA: TGTGCCAGCTCAGGACTGATATCCTACAATGAGCAGTTCTTC. It specifies CASSGLISYNEQFF.

This clonotype was seen ten or more times. The chain carries TRBV7-9 and TRBJ2-3; 8 nucleotides match TRBD2. The CDR3 consists of 16 residues. CDR1 is SEHNR and CDR2 is FQNEAQ in the germline V gene (reference sequence). J gave up 0 bases and V 3 bases, and 5 bases lay outside the gene matches. CDR3 nucleotide sequence: TGTGCCAGCAGCTTCGACGCGGGAGGCAGCACAGATACGCAGTATTTT. Translation: CASSFDAGGSTDTQYF.

The sample holds many counts of this clonotype. The chain is built from TRBV4-1 and TRBJ1-2, with no clear D. CDR1 is MGHRA and CDR2 is YSYEKL in the germline V gene. The CDR3 runs to 17 residues. V was clipped by 1 base and J by 4 bases, with 19 bases between them. The CDR3 DNA follows: TGCGCCAGCAGCCAAGGTCCTTCATACAGTTCCACCTATGGCTACACCTTC. It is translated as CASSQGPSYSSTYGYTF.